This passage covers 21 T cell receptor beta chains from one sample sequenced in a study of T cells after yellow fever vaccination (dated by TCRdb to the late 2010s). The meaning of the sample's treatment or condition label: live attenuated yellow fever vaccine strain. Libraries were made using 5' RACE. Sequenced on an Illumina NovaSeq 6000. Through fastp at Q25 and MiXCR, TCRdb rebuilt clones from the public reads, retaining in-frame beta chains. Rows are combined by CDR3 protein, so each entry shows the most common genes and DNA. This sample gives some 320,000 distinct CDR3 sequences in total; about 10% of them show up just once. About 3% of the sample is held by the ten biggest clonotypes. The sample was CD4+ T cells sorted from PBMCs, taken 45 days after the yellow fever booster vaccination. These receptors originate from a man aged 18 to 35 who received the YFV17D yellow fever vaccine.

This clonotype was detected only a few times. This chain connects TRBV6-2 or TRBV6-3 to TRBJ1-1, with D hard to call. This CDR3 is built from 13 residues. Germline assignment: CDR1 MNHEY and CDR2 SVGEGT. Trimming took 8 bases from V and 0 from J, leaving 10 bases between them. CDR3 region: CASETPLNTEAFF. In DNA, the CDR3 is TGTGCCAGCGAGACCCCTCTGAACACTGAAGCTTTCTTT.

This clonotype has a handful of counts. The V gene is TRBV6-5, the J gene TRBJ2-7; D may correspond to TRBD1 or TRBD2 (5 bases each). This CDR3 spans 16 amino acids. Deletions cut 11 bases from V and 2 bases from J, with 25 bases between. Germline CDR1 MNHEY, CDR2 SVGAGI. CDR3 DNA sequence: TGTGCCTCTTCCCGGTGGGGAGCCCGAGGGGCCTACGAGCAGTACTTC. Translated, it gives CASSRWGARGAYEQYF.

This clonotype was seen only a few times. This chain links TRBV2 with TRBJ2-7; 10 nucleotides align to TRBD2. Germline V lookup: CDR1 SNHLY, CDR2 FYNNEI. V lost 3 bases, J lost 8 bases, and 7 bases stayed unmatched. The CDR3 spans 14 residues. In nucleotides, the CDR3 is TGTGCCAGCAGTGATAGAGCGGGGGGGCCCAAGCAGTACTTC. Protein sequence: CASSDRAGGPKQYF.

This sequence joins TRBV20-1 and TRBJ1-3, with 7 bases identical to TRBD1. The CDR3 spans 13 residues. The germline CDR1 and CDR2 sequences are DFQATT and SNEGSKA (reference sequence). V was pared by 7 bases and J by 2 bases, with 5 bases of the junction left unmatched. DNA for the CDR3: TGCAGTGTCCCGACAGGGCCTGGAAACACCATATATTTT. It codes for CSVPTGPGNTIYF.

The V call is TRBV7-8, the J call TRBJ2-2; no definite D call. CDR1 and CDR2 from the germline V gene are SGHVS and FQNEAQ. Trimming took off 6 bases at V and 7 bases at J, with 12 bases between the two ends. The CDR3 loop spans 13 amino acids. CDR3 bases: TGTGCCAGCAGTCCTAGGTGGAGCGGGGAGCTGTTTTTT. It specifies CASSPRWSGELFF.

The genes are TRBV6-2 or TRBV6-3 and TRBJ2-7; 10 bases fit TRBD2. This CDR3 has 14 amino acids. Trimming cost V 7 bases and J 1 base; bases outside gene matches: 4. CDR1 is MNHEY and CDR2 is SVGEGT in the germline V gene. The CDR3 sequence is CASTRTSGSYEQYF. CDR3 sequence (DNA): TGTGCCAGCACTCGGACTAGCGGTTCCTACGAGCAGTACTTC.

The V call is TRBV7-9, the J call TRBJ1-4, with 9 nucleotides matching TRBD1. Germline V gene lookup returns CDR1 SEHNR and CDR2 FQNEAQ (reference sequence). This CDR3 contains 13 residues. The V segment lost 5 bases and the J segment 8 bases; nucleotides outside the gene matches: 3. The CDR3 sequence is CASSEQGAEKLFF. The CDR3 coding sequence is TGTGCCAGCAGCGAACAGGGGGCCGAAAAACTGTTTTTT. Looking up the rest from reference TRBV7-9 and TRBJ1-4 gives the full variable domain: DTGVSQNPRHKITKRGQNVTFRCDPISEHNRLYWYRQTLGQGPEFLTYFQNEAQLEKSRLLSDRFSAERPKGSFSTLEIQRTEQGDSAMYLCASSEQGAEKLFFGSGTQLSVL.

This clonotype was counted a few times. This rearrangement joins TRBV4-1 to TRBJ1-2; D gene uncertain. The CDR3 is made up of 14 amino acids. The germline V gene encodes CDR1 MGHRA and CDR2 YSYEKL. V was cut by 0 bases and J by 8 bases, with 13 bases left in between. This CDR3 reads CASSQDSRRSGYTF. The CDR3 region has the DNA TGCGCCAGCAGCCAAGATTCCAGGAGGAGCGGCTACACCTTC.

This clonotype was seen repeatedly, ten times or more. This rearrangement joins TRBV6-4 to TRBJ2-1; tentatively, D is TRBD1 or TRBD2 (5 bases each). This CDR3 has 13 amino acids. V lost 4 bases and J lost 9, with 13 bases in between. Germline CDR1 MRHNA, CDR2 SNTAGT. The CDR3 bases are TGTGCCAGCAGTGGGGACGGAGCCGGTGAGCAGTTCTTC. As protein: CASSGDGAGEQFF.

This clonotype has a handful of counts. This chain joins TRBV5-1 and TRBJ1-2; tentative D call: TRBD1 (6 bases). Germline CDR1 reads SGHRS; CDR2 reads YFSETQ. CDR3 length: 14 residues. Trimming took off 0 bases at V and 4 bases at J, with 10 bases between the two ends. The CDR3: CASSLAGGFYGYTF. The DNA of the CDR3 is TGCGCCAGCAGCTTGGCCGGGGGCTTCTATGGCTACACCTTC.

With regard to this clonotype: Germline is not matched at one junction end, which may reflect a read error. The CDR3, as DNA: TGTGCCAGCAGCCCCGGGACACGGAAAGAGTCCCAGTACTTC. It codes for CASSPGTRKESQYF. The gene calls are TRBV7-7 and TRBJ2-5; weak D call: TRBD1 (6 bases). This CDR3 has 14 residues. Germline V gene lookup returns CDR1 SSHAT and CDR2 FNYEAQ (reference sequence).

As DNA, the CDR3 is TGTGCCATCAGAAAACCGGGACAGGGTAATTCACCCCTCCACTTT. It encodes CAIRKPGQGNSPLHF. V gene TRBV10-3 combines with J gene TRBJ1-6; 9 bases align to TRBD1. Per the germline V gene, CDR1 is ENHRY and CDR2 is SYGVKD. V lost 6 bases to trimming and J lost 6 bases; unmatched junction nucleotides: 6. CDR3 length: 15 amino acids.

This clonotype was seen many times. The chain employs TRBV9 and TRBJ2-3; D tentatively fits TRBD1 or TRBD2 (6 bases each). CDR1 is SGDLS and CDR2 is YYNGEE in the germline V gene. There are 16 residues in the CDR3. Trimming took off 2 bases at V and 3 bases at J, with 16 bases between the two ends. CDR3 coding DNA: TGTGCCAGCAGCGTCCAGGGGACGGGGGAGACAGATACGCAGTATTTT. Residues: CASSVQGTGETDTQYF.

The DNA for the CDR3 is TGTGCCAGCAGCCCCCAACTGCCCGGCAATGAGCAGTTCTTC. Its translation: CASSPQLPGNEQFF. This chain links TRBV12-3 or TRBV12-4 with TRBJ2-1; no reliable D call. The CDR3 is 14 amino acids. V dropped 6 bases and J dropped 6 bases, with 15 bases sitting between them.

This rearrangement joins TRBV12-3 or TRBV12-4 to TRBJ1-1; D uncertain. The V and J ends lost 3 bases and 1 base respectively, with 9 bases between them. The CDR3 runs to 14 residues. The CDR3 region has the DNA TGTGCCAGCAGTTTGCGGGGAAAGAACACTGAAGCTTTCTTT. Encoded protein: CASSLRGKNTEAFF.

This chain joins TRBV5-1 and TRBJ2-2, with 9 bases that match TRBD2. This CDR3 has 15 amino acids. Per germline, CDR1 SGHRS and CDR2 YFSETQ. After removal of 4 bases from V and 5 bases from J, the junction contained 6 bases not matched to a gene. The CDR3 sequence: CASSTLAGETGELFF. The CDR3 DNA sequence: TGCGCCAGCAGCACATTAGCGGGGGAGACCGGGGAGCTGTTTTTT.

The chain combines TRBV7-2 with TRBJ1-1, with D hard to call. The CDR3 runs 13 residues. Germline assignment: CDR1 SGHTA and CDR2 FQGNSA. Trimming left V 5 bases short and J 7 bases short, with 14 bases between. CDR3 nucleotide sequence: TGTGCCAGCAGCCGTGATATGAGGGATGAAGCTTTCTTT. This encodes CASSRDMRDEAFF.

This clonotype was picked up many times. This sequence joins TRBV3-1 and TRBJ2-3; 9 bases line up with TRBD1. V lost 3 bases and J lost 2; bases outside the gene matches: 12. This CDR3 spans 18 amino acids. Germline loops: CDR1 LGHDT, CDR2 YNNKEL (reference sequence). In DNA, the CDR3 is TGTGCCAGCAGCCAGGGGACAGGGTTTTCTTGGGTCACAGATACGCAGTATTTT. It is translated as CASSQGTGFSWVTDTQYF.

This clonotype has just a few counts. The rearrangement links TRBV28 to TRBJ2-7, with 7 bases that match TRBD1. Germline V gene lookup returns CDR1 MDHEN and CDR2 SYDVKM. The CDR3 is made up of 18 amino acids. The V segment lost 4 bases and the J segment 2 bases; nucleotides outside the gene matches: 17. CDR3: CASSSYWAPRQGTYEQYV. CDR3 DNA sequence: TGTGCCAGCAGTTCTTATTGGGCCCCTCGACAGGGCACCTACGAGCAGTACGTC.

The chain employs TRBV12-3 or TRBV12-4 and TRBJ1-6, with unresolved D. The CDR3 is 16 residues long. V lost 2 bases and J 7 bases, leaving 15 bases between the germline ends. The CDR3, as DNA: TGTGCCAGCAGTTTAACGGATGGCAGAGGAAATTCACCCCTCCACTTT. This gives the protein CASSLTDGRGNSPLHF.

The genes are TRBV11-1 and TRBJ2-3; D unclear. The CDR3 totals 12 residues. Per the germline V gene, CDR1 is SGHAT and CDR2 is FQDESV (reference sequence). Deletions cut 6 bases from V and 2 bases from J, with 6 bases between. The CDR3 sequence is CASRHDTDTQYF. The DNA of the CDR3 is TGTGCCAGCAGGCATGACACAGATACGCAGTATTTT. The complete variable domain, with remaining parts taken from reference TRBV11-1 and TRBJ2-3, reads EAEVAQSPRYKITEKSQAVAFWCDPISGHATLYWYRQILGQGPELLVQFQDESVVDDSQLPKDRFSAERLKGVDSTLKIQPAELGDSAMYLCASRHDTDTQYFGPGTRLTVL.